What follows is one T cell receptor beta chain and its context. Its antigen is unknown. There are no base qualities to consult, and no much larger clone falls within one base. In the germline V gene, CDR1 corresponds to LGHNA and CDR2 to YNFKEQ. V is trimmed back by 10 bases and J by 6 bases, and the junction contains 11 bases that no gene match accounts for. The CDR3 measures 15 amino acids from cysteine to phenylalanine. The CDR3 DNA has 45 bases and is translated from base 1. The immunoSEQ Assay, a bias-controlled multiplex PCR, was used to amplify TCRbeta CDR3 regions from genomic DNA. For the original study's pipeline: The number of nucleated cells in each sample was estimated from the amplification of reference gene primers within the assay. To quantify the absolute abundance of each unique TCRbeta CDR3 rearrangement, sequence reads were collapsed and filtered. For each sample, productive Simpson clonality was calculated as the square root of Simpson's diversity index over productive rearrangements. TCRdb stores this immuneACCESS table with in-frame sequences only. Part of the clones is absent; in the studies checked, under half of the shortfall reflects unresolved V genes, and no reason is known for the rest. The V and J calls and clone size were taken over from that table, and D and trimming were inferred from the DNA. Across this sample there are some 400,000 clones, with roughly 90% seen only once. The top ten clones comprise 6.5% of the sample.

These data originate in a study of blood T cell repertoires in COVID-19 (TCRdb year 2020). Looking at the study overall: Collaborator samples came from the United States, Italy and Spain and covered acute and convalescent phases of COVID-19. The repertoires were released in a freely available public database intended as a resource for research on the immune response to SARS-CoV-2. The sample metadata nearly always contained a de-identified subject ID, COVID-19 status, age in years and sex. Where available, HLA class I and class II types were taken from metadata supplied by the sample provider and were not determined by assay-based typing. The dataset comprised deeply sampled blood TCRbeta repertoires from subjects exposed to, actively infected with, or recovered from COVID-19. The samples were drawn from two sources: the first 160 participants of the ongoing ImmuneRACE study, and fewer than 1,500 subjects contributed by 6 global collaborators. The prospective study material was composed of cDNA or gDNA derived from T cells, B-cell-depleted T cells, or PBMCs. The full study reports these points: The quantity of clinical and demographic metadata differed by source and by participant and was supplied without curation.

The collaborating institutions used their own protocols to collect whole blood in K2EDTA tubes. Collaborator samples were shipped for TCRbeta analysis as frozen whole blood, isolated PBMCs, or DNA extracted from either sample type. Recombination linked TRBV4-2 to TRBJ2-2; TRBD1 matches 10 bases in the middle. Source material: peripheral blood. The clonotype originates from a man younger than 35 with active or convalescent COVID-19. CDR3 protein: CAIERGTGVPGELFF. The DNA sequence is as follows: TGTGCCATCGAAAGAGGGACAGGGGTCCCCGGGGAGCTGTTTTTT.